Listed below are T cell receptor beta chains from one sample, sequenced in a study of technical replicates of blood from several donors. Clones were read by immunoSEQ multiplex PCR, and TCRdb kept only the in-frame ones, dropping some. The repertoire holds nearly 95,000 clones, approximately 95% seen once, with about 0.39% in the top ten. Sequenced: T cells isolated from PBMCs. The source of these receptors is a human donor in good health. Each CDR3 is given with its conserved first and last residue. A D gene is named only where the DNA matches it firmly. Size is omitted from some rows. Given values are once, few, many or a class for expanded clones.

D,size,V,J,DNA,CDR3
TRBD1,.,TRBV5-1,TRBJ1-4,TGCGCCAGCAGCTGGGGGGACAGAGACAATGAAAAACTGTTTTTT,CASSWGDRDNEKLFF
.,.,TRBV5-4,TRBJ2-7,TGTGCCAGCAGCTTGGGGGAGCGGTGGGAGCAGTACTTC,CASSLGERWEQYF
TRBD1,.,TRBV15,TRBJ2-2,TGTGCCACCACATTCCTCTCGGGACAGGGTAACACCGGGGAGCTGTTTTTT,CATTFLSGQGNTGELFF
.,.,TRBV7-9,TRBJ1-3,TGTGCCAGCAGCTTAGTTGCGGGAAGAAACACCATATATTTT,CASSLVAGRNTIYF
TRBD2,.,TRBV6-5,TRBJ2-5,TGTGCCAGCAGTTACAGGGCGGGAGGAAGGGAGACCCAGTACTTC,CASSYRAGGRETQYF
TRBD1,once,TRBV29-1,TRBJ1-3,TGCAGCGCCACCGGGACAGGGTCATGGGACACCATATATTTT,CSATGTGSWDTIYF
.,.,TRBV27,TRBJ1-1,TGTGCCAGCAGCCCGGGGGGGGCCAACACTGAAGCTTTCTTT,CASSPGGANTEAFF
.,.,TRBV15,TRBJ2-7,TGTGCCACCAGCAGAGTGTATGACGAGCAGTACTTC,CATSRVYDEQYF
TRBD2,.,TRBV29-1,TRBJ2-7,TGCAGCGTTTGGGAGGGCAGCTCCTACGAGCAGTACTTC,CSVWEGSSYEQYF
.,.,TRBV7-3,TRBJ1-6,TGTGCCAGCAGCTTGGACAGATTTAATTCACCCCTCCACTTT,CASSLDRFNSPLHF
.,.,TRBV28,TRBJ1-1,TGTGCCAGCAGTTGGCAGTGGAGAATAGGGGACACTGAAGCTTTCTTT,CASSWQWRIGDTEAFF
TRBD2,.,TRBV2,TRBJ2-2,TGTGCCAGCAGTGATTTGGGACTAGCGCTTAACACCGGGGAGCTGTTTTTT,CASSDLGLALNTGELFF
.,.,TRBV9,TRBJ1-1,TGTGCCAGCAGCCCCCAGACTTTGAACACTGAAGCTTTCTTT,CASSPQTLNTEAFF
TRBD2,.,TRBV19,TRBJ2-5,TGTGCCAGTAGTATCCGGCGGGAGATCCCCGAGACCCAGTACTTC,CASSIRREIPETQYF
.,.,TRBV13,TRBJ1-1,TGTGCCAGCAGCCTAGACGGAGGGAACACTGAAGCTTTCTTT,CASSLDGGNTEAFF
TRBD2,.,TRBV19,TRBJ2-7,TGTGCCAGTAGTGGAGTTACTAGCGGAGGGGCTCCCTACGAGCAGTACTTC,CASSGVTSGGAPYEQYF
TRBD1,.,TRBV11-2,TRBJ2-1,TGTGCCAGCAGCCCCGGGACAGGGAACTACAATGAGCAGTTCTTC,CASSPGTGNYNEQFF
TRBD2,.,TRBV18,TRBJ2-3,TGTGCCAGCTCACCACTAGCGGGGAGCACAGATACGCAGTATTTT,CASSPLAGSTDTQYF
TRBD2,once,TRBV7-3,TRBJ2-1,TGTGCCAGCAGCTTATCCGGGACTACGTACAATGAGCAGTTCTTC,CASSLSGTTYNEQFF
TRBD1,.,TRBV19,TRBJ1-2,TGTGCCAGTAGTGCCTTCAGGGGGCTCGACTATGGCTACACCTTC,CASSAFRGLDYGYTF
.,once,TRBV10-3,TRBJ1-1,TGTGCCATCAGTGTTTCTCTGAACACTGAAGCTTTCTTT,CAISVSLNTEAFF
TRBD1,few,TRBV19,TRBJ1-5,TGTGCCAGTACCAGACAGGGAAGCAATCAGCCCCAGCATTTT,CASTRQGSNQPQHF
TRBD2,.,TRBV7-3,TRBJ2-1,TGTGCCAGCAGCGTCACTAGCGGGAGAGGACACGAGCAGTTCTTC,CASSVTSGRGHEQFF
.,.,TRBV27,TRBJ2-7,TGTGCCAGCAGTTTATGGACGGGGAGCTCCTACGAGCAGTACTTC,CASSLWTGSSYEQYF
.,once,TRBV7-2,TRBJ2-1,TGTGCCAGCAGCTTAGTCTCTAGCGTTTCCTACAATGAGCAGTTCTTC,CASSLVSSVSYNEQFF
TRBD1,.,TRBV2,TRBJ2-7,TGTGCCAGCAAATCCGGACAGGGGAAATTTCACGAGCAGTACTTC,CASKSGQGKFHEQYF
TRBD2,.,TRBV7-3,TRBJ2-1,TGTGCCAGCAGCTTAGCCCGGACTAGCGGTGCCTACAATGAGCAGTTCTTC,CASSLARTSGAYNEQFF
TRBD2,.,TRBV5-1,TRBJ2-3,TGCGCCAGCACTATCGCTAGCGGGTCAGATACGCAGTATTTT,CASTIASGSDTQYF
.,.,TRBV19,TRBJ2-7,TGTGCCAGTAGTATAGAGGGGCCATCTTCCTACGAGCAGTACTTC,CASSIEGPSSYEQYF
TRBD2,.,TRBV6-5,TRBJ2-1,TGTGCCAGCAGTCCAATAGCGGGTCCTTACAATGAGCAGTTCTTC,CASSPIAGPYNEQFF
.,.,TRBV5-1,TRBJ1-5,TGCGCCAGCAGCTCGGGTCCTTCTTCCCCCAATCAGCCCCAGCATTTT,CASSSGPSSPNQPQHF
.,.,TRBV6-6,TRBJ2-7,TGTGCCAGTTGCGGCGGGACCTACGAGCAGTACTTC,CASCGGTYEQYF
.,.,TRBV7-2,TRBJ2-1,TGTGCCAGCAGCTTAAAGACAGGCCGGGACAATGAGCAGTTCTTC,CASSLKTGRDNEQFF
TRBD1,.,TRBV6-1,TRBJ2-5,TGTGCCAGCAGATCTGACAGGGGGCATCGAGAGACCCAGTACTTC,CASRSDRGHRETQYF
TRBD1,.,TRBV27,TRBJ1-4,TGTGCCAGCAGTTTCGGGACAGTGAATGAAAAACTGTTTTTT,CASSFGTVNEKLFF
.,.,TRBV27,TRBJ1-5,TGTGCCAGCAGGCAGGGTGCTCAGCCCCAGCATTTT,CASRQGAQPQHF
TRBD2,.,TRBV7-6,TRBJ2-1,TGTGCCAGCAGCCCCGGGAGGGGGTACAATGAGCAGTTCTTC,CASSPGRGYNEQFF
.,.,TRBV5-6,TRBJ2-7,TGTGCCAGCAGCGGACAGCTATCCTACGAGCAGTACTTC,CASSGQLSYEQYF
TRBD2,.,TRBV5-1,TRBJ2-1,TGCGCCAGCAGCTTGGCTAGCGGGAGCACTGAGCAGTTCTTC,CASSLASGSTEQFF
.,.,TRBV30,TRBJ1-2,TGTGCCTGGAGTGTTCCCGCCGGGGCAGGGGCCGGTGGCTACACCTTC,CAWSVPAGAGAGGYTF
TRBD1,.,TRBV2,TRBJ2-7,TGTGCCAGCCGCAAATTACAGGGGATGAGCGAGCAGTACTTC,CASRKLQGMSEQYF
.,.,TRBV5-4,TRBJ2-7,TGTGCCAGCAGCTGGGACATCCGGGGGGAATACGAGCAGTACTTC,CASSWDIRGEYEQYF
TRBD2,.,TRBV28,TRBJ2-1,TGTGCCAGCAGCCCCCAGACTAGCGCCTACTACAATGAGCAGTTCTTC,CASSPQTSAYYNEQFF
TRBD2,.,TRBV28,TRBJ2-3,TGTGCCAGCAGTTTATTAGAGTGGACTAGCGGGAGCGCCGATACGCAGTATTTT,CASSLLEWTSGSADTQYF
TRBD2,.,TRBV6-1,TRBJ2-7,TGTGCCAGCAGTGAAGAGTTCGGCGTCAGCGGGGCTTCCTACGAGCAGTACTTC,CASSEEFGVSGASYEQYF